This is a list of T cell receptor beta chains from one sample in a study of blood T cell repertoires in COVID-19. The assay was immunoSEQ multiplex PCR, and TCRdb's table has in-frame clones only and misses some. The table lists around 250,000 clones, around 86% of them singletons. The sample consisted of peripheral blood. The receptors stem from a man aged 35 to 55 with active or convalescent COVID-19. The CDR3 runs from the conserved cysteine through the conserved F or W. A D gene is named only where the DNA matches it firmly. Expanded clones are given a class, and other clones once, few, many or no size at all.

size: few; J: TRBJ1-2; D: .; V: TRBV29-1; CDR3: CSVGSGGYTF; DNA: TGCAGCGTTGGGTCCGGTGGCTACACCTTC
size: .; J: TRBJ2-3; D: .; V: TRBV6-4; CDR3: CASSDSYTSTDTQYF; DNA: TGTGCCAGCAGTGACTCGTACACATCCACAGATACGCAGTATTTT
size: once; J: TRBJ2-3; D: .; V: TRBV5-1; CDR3: CASSRGQSTDTQYF; DNA: TGCGCCAGCAGCCGAGGACAAAGCACAGATACGCAGTATTTT
size: .; J: TRBJ2-7; D: TRBD2; V: TRBV9; CDR3: CASSVAPVAGAYEQYF; DNA: TGTGCCAGCAGCGTAGCTCCGGTAGCGGGGGCCTACGAGCAGTACTTC
size: .; J: TRBJ1-2; D: .; V: TRBV7-8; CDR3: CASSLSRAGDGYTF; DNA: TGTGCCAGCAGCTTATCTCGGGCAGGGGATGGCTACACCTTC
size: .; J: TRBJ2-3; D: TRBD2; V: TRBV5-6; CDR3: CASRDPGLAGAGTQYF; DNA: TGTGCCAGCAGGGATCCGGGACTAGCGGGGGCGGGTACGCAGTATTTT
size: .; J: TRBJ1-2; D: .; V: TRBV6-5; CDR3: CASRTPGTAYGYTF; DNA: TGTGCCAGCAGAACCCCCGGGACTGCCTATGGCTACACCTTC
size: .; J: TRBJ2-5; D: TRBD1; V: TRBV6-6; CDR3: CASRPGTGGAGETQYF; DNA: TGTGCCAGCAGACCAGGGACAGGGGGCGCCGGGGAGACCCAGTACTTC
size: .; J: TRBJ1-2; D: TRBD1; V: TRBV6-4; CDR3: CASSPSSQGASGYTF; DNA: TGTGCCAGCAGTCCCTCCTCACAGGGGGCTTCTGGCTACACCTTC
size: once; J: TRBJ2-7; D: .; V: TRBV29-1; CDR3: CSVAGTSSSYEQYF; DNA: TGCAGCGTTGCCGGGACAAGTAGCTCCTACGAGCAGTACTTC
size: once; J: TRBJ1-2; D: .; V: TRBV6-5; CDR3: CASSPGQSYGYTF; DNA: TGTGCCAGCAGTCCTGGACAGAGCTATGGCTACACCTTC
size: .; J: TRBJ2-5; D: TRBD2; V: TRBV4-1; CDR3: CASRGLAGGPETQYF; DNA: TGCGCCAGCAGGGGGCTAGCGGGAGGGCCAGAGACCCAGTACTTC
size: .; J: TRBJ1-2; D: TRBD1; V: TRBV5-4; CDR3: CASSPDRTYGYTF; DNA: TGTGCCAGCAGCCCGGACAGGACCTATGGCTACACCTTC
size: .; J: TRBJ1-5; D: .; V: TRBV6-5; CDR3: CASRGLGNQPQHF; DNA: TGTGCCAGCAGGGGGCTAGGCAATCAGCCCCAGCATTTT
size: once; J: TRBJ1-5; D: .; V: TRBV6-2/TRBV6-3; CDR3: CASSWDNRNQPQHF; DNA: TGTGCCAGCAGTTGGGACAATCGGAATCAGCCCCAGCATTTT
size: .; J: TRBJ2-7; D: TRBD1; V: TRBV13; CDR3: CASGQGRSYEQYF; DNA: TGTGCCAGCGGACAGGGCCGCTCCTACGAGCAGTACTTC